The present T cell receptor beta chain was sequenced within a study of T cells in Graves' hyperthyroidism and ophthalmopathy. The TCR beta CDR3 regions underwent amplification using RNA transcripts as the source. HTBI primers drove first-round RT-PCR of the TCR CDR3. One entry per CDR3 protein, called by TCRdb with MiXCR from the multiplex PCR reads. There are hundreds of thousands of distinct CDR3 sequences in the sample; 25% to 30% occur only once, and 20% to 30% lies in the top ten. The CDR3 loop spans 17 amino acids. Looked up from germline, CDR1 is MDHEN and CDR2 is SYDVKM. With 4 bases removed from V and 5 bases from J, the gap between germline ends came to 23 bases. This clonotype was seen at least ten times.

The chain joins TRBV28 to TRBJ1-2; D is possibly TRBD1 (6 bases). The clonotype was recovered from a man aged 35 to 55 with Graves' hyperthyroidism that later progressed to Graves' ophthalmopathy. Input material: blood. CDR3 nucleotides: TGTGCCAGCAGTTCCACCTCCTCTAAGACAGGAATTTATGGCTACACCTTC. Translation gives CASSSTSSKTGIYGYTF.